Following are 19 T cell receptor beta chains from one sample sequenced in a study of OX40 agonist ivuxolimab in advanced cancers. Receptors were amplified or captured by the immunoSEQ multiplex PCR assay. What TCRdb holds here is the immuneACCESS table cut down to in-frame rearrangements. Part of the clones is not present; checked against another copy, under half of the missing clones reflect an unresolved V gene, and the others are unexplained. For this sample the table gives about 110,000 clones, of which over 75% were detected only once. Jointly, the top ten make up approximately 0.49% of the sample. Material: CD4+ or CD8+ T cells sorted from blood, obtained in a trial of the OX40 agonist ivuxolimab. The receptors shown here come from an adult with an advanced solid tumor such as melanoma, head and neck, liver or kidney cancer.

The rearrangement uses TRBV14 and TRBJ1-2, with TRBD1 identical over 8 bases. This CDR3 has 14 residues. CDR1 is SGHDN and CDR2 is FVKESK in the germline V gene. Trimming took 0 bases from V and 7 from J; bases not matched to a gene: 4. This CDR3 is CASSQDRQGSGYTF. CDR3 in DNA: TGTGCCAGCAGCCAAGATCGACAGGGGAGTGGCTACACCTTC. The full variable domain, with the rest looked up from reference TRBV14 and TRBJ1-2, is EAGVTQFPSHSVIEKGQTVTLRCDPISGHDNLYWYRRVMGKEIKFLLHFVKESKQDESGMPNNRFLAERTGGTYSTLKVQPAELEDSGVYFCASSQDRQGSGYTFGSGTRLTVV.

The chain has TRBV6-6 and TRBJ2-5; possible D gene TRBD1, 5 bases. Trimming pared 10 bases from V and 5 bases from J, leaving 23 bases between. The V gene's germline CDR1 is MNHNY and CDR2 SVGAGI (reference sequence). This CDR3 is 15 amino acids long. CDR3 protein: CATARAGIGPETQYF. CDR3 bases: TGTGCCACCGCTAGGGCAGGGATAGGTCCGGAGACCCAGTACTTC.

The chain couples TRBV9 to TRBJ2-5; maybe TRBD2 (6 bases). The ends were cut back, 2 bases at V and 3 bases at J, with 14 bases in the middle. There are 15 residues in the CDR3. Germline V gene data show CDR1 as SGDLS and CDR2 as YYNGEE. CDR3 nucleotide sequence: TGTGCCAGCAGCGTGGGTTACGGGGGTAAAGAGACCCAGTACTTC. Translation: CASSVGYGGKETQYF.

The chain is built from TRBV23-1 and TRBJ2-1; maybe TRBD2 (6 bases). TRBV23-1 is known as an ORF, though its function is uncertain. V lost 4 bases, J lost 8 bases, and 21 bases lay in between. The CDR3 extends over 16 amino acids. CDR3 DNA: TGCGCCAGCAGTCTAGGAGGGGAGAATCGACATGATGAGCAGTTCTTC. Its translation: CASSLGGENRHDEQFF.

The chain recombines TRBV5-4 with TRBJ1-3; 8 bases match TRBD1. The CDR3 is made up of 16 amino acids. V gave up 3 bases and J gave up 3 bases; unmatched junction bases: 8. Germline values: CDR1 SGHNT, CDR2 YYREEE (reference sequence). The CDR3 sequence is CASSSDREVFGNTIYF. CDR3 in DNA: TGTGCCAGCAGCTCGGACAGGGAAGTCTTTGGAAACACCATATATTTT.

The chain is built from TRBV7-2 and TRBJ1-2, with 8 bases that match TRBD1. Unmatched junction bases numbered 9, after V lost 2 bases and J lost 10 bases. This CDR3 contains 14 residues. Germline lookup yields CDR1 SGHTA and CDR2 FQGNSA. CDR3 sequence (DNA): TGTGCCAGCAGCTTAATCGCAGGGGGCCTAGACTACACCTTC. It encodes CASSLIAGGLDYTF.

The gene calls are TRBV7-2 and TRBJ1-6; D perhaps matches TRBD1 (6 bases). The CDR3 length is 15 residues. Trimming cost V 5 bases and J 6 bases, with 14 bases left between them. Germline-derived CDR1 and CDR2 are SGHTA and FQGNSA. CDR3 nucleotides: TGTGCCAGCAGCGAAACAGGGACTAGTAATTCACCCCTCCACTTT. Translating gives CASSETGTSNSPLHF.

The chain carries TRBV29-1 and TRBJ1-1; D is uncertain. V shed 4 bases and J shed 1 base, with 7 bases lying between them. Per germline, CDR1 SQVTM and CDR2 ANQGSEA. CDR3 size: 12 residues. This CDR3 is CSVAAGNTEAFF. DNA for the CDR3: TGCAGCGTTGCCGCAGGGAACACTGAAGCTTTCTTT. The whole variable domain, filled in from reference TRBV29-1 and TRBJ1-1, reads SAVISQKPSRDICQRGTSLTIQCQVDSQVTMMFWYRQQPGQSLTLIATANQGSEATYESGFVIDKFPISRPNLTFSTLTVSNMSPEDSSIYLCSVAAGNTEAFFGQGTRLTVV.

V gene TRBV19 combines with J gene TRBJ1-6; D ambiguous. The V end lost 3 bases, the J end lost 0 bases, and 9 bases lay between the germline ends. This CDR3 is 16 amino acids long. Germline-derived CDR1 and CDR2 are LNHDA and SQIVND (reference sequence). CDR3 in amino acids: CASSMRPSSYNSPLHF. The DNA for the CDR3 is TGTGCCAGTAGTATGCGGCCGAGCTCCTATAATTCACCCCTCCACTTT.

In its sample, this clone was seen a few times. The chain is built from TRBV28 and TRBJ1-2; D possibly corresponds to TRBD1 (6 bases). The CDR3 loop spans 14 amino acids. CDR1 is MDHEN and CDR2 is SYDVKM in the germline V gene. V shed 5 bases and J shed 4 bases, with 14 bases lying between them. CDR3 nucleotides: TGTGCCAGCAGTCCCCGGGGGCAGGCCTATGGCTACACCTTC. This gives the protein CASSPRGQAYGYTF.

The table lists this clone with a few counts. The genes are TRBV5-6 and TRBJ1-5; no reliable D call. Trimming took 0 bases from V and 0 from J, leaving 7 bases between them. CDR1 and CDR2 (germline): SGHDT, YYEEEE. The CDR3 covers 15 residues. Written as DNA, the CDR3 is TGTGCCAGCAGCTTGGCAGAGAATAGCAATCAGCCCCAGCATTTT. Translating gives CASSLAENSNQPQHF.

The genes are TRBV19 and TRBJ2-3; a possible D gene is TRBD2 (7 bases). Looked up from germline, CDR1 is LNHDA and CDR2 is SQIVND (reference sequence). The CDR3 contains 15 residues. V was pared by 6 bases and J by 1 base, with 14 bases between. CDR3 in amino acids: CASRRGGMGTDTQYF. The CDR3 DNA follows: TGTGCCAGTAGGAGGGGGGGCATGGGCACAGATACGCAGTATTTT.

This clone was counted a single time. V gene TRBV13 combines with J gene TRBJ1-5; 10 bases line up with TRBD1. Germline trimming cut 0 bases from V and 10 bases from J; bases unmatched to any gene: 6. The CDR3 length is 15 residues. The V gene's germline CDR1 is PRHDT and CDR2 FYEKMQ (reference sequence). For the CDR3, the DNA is TGTGCCAGCAGCTTAGGTGGACAGGGGGTTGGACCCCAGCATTTT. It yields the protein CASSLGGQGVGPQHF.

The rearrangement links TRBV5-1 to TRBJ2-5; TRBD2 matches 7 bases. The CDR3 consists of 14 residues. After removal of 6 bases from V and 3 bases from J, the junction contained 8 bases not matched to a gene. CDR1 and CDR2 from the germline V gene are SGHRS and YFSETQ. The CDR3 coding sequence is TGCGCCAGCACGAGCGGGGCTTCAAAAGAGACCCAGTACTTC. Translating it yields CASTSGASKETQYF.

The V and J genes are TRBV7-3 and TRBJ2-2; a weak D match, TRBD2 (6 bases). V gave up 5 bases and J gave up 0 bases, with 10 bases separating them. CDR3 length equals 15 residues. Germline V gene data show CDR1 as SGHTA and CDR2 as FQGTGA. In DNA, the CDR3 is TGTGCCAGCAGCCTGGGACTTTCGAACACCGGGGAGCTGTTTTTT. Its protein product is CASSLGLSNTGELFF.

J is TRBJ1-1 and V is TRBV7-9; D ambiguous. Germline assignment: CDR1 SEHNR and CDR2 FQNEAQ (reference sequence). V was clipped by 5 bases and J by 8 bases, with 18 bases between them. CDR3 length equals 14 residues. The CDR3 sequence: CASSRSDRAHEAFF. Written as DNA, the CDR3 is TGTGCCAGCAGCCGTTCTGACCGTGCCCACGAAGCTTTCTTT.

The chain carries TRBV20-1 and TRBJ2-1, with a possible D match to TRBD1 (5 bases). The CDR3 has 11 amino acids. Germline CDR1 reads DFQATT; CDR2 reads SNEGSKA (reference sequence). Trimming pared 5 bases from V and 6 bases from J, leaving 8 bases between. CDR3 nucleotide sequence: TGCAGTGCTCCGGACATCAATGAGCAGTTCTTC. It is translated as CSAPDINEQFF.

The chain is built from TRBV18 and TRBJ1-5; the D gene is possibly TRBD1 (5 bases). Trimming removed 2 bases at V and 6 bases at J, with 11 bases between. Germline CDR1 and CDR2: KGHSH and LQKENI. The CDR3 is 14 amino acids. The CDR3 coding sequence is TGTGCCAGCTCACCAGGGGCCGTCAGTCAGCCCCAGCATTTT. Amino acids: CASSPGAVSQPQHF.

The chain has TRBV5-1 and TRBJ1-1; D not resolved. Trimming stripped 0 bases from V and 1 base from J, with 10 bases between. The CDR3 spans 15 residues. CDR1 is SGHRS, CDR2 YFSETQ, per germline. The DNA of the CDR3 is TGCGCCAGCAGCTTGGATCCGGGAAGGAACACTGAAGCTTTCTTT. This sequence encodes CASSLDPGRNTEAFF.